Each of the 20 T cell receptor beta chains below was sequenced from the same sample in a study of blood T cell repertoires in COVID-19. Data came from immunoSEQ multiplex PCR; TCRdb stores just in-frame clones and leaves some out. The repertoire holds approximately 51,000 clones, with about 89% as singletons. Sequenced sample: peripheral blood. These receptors were collected from a man aged 65 to 79 with active COVID-19.

The CDR3 here is CASSLGSYTGELFF. The CDR3 DNA sequence: TGTGCCAGCAGCTTGGGTTCATACACCGGGGAGCTGTTTTTT. The chain recombines TRBV5-4 with TRBJ2-2; D gene ambiguous. The V and J ends lost 0 bases and 3 bases respectively, with 6 bases between them. The CDR3 extends over 14 amino acids. CDR1 SGHNT and CDR2 YYREEE come from the germline V gene (reference sequence).

The table lists this clone with a count of one. The chain is built from TRBV19 and TRBJ2-1; D perhaps matches TRBD1 (6 bases). CDR3 length equals 16 residues. The germline V gene has CDR1 LNHDA and CDR2 SQIVND (reference sequence). V was clipped by 5 bases and J by 1 base, with 15 bases between them. The CDR3 is CASSGQGSTSYNEQFF. In DNA form, the CDR3 reads TGTGCCAGTAGTGGCCAGGGGAGTACGTCCTACAATGAGCAGTTCTTC.

V gene TRBV30 combines with J gene TRBJ1-2; no firm D call. The germline V gene has CDR1 GTSNPN and CDR2 SVGIG (reference sequence). Trimming left V 4 bases short and J 4 bases short, with 13 bases between. This CDR3 is 13 amino acids long. The CDR3 loop is CAWIGGRVYGYTF. The CDR3 bases are TGTGCCTGGATAGGAGGGCGGGTCTATGGCTACACCTTC. Full variable domain (outside the CDR3, taken from reference TRBV30 and TRBJ1-2): SQTIHQWPATLVQPVGSPLSLECTVEGTSNPNLYWYRQAAGRGLQLLFYSVGIGQISSEVPQNLSASRPQDRQFILSSKKLLLSDSGFYLCAWIGGRVYGYTFGSGTRLTVV.

J is TRBJ2-7 and V is TRBV2; TRBD2 is a possible D gene (6 bases). Looked up from germline, CDR1 is SNHLY and CDR2 is FYNNEI. This CDR3 is 15 amino acids long. V was cut by 1 base and J by 7 bases, with 17 bases left in between. The CDR3 loop reads CASSEDETRAREQYF. The CDR3 region has the DNA TGTGCCAGCAGTGAAGACGAGACTAGGGCGAGGGAGCAGTACTTC.

The rearrangement uses TRBV2 and TRBJ2-7, with D perhaps matching TRBD2 (5 bases). Trimming removed 4 bases at V and 6 bases at J, with 16 bases between. Germline V gene lookup returns CDR1 SNHLY and CDR2 FYNNEI. The length of the CDR3 is 14 residues. The DNA of the CDR3 is TGTGCCAGCAGTGCGGGCCGACCGGGGTCCGAGCAGTACTTC. Residues: CASSAGRPGSEQYF.

The rearrangement links TRBV19 to TRBJ2-6, with TRBD1 as a possible D gene (5 bases). Germline V gene lookup returns CDR1 LNHDA and CDR2 SQIVND (reference sequence). This CDR3 region has 16 residues. With 5 bases removed from V and 1 base from J, the gap between germline ends came to 12 bases. The CDR3 sequence: CASSVQVSSGANVLTF. The CDR3 DNA reads as TGTGCCAGTAGTGTACAGGTTTCTTCTGGGGCCAACGTCCTGACTTTC. Full variable domain (remainder filled in from reference TRBV19 and TRBJ2-6): DGGITQSPKYLFRKEGQNVTLSCEQNLNHDAMYWYRQDPGQGLRLIYYSQIVNDFQKGDIAEGYSVSREKKESFPLTVTSAQKNPTAFYLCASSVQVSSGANVLTFGAGSRLTVL.

This clone was seen only a few times. The J gene is TRBJ2-7, the V gene TRBV2; no clear D gene. The CDR3 contains 14 residues. V lost 8 bases and J lost 1, with 15 bases in between. Germline V gives CDR1 SNHLY, CDR2 FYNNEI. CDR3 DNA: TGTGCCAGCGTTTTGTACGGGTATTCCTACGAGCAGTACTTC. Translation: CASVLYGYSYEQYF. The whole variable domain, remainder taken from reference TRBV2 and TRBJ2-7, is EPEVTQTPSHQVTQMGQEVILRCVPISNHLYFYWYRQILGQKVEFLVSFYNNEISEKSEIFDDQFSVERPDGSNFTLKIRSTKLEDSAMYFCASVLYGYSYEQYFGPGTRLTVT.

The sample holds one count of this clone. The chain carries TRBV6-5 and TRBJ2-1; a possible D gene is TRBD1 (5 bases). Germline assignment: CDR1 MNHEY and CDR2 SVGAGI. Trimming pared 0 bases from V and 5 bases from J, leaving 14 bases between. CDR3 size: 16 residues. CDR3 DNA: TGTGCCAGCAGTTACTCAGTGGCAGGGCGAGACAATGAGCAGTTCTTC. It translates to CASSYSVAGRDNEQFF.

This clone has just one count. This chain connects TRBV2 to TRBJ1-1; D unresolved. V dropped 4 bases and J dropped 8 bases, with 14 bases sitting between them. Germline loops: CDR1 SNHLY, CDR2 FYNNEI. The CDR3 sequence is 13 residues long. CDR3 DNA sequence: TGTGCCAGCAGTGGGCCTGTGGCCTCCGAAGCTTTCTTT. It codes for CASSGPVASEAFF. Looking up the rest from reference TRBV2 and TRBJ1-1 gives the full variable domain: EPEVTQTPSHQVTQMGQEVILRCVPISNHLYFYWYRQILGQKVEFLVSFYNNEISEKSEIFDDQFSVERPDGSNFTLKIRSTKLEDSAMYFCASSGPVASEAFFGQGTRLTVV.

J is TRBJ1-5 and V is TRBV19, with D perhaps matching TRBD1 (6 bases). The germline V and J ends were trimmed by 7 bases and 4 bases, with 14 bases remaining between them. The CDR3 contains 14 residues. Germline CDR1 and CDR2: LNHDA and SQIVND (reference sequence). CDR3 coding DNA: TGTGCCAGTACCAAAGGTCAGGGGAATCAGCCCCAGCATTTT. This gives the protein CASTKGQGNQPQHF.

The chain is built from TRBV21-1 and TRBJ2-7; the listed D gene, TRBD1, was not tested against the DNA. TRBV21-1 represents a pseudogene. This CDR3 is 15 amino acids long. CDR3 in amino acids: CASSSNGTLSYEQYF. In nucleotides, the CDR3 is TGTGCCAGCAGCTCAAACGGGACACTCTCCTACGAGCAGTACTTC.

This chain connects TRBV28 to TRBJ1-2; perhaps TRBD1 as D (6 bases). Per germline, CDR1 MDHEN and CDR2 SYDVKM. The CDR3 is 14 amino acids. Between the trimmed V and J ends, which lost 7 bases and 4 bases, there was a span of 16 bases. The CDR3 protein is CASNSGVESYGYTF. In nucleotides, the CDR3 is TGTGCCAGCAACTCAGGGGTTGAGAGCTATGGCTACACCTTC.

The chain carries TRBV5-6 and TRBJ2-2; tentative D call: TRBD2 (5 bases). The CDR3 length is 14 residues. The V gene's germline CDR1 is SGHDT and CDR2 YYEEEE. Trimming removed 0 bases from V and 5 bases from J, with 8 bases in between. The CDR3 nucleotides are TGTGCCAGCAGCTTGGTGGGCGGGACCGGGGAGCTGTTTTTT. Translation gives CASSLVGGTGELFF.

This clone was seen only once. The chain uses TRBV2 and TRBJ2-7; 11 bases line up with TRBD2. The J segment lost 3 bases and the V segment lost 7 bases, leaving 5 bases of the junction unmatched. This CDR3 contains 14 residues. Germline values: CDR1 SNHLY, CDR2 FYNNEI. CDR3 region: CASNIAGGIYEQYF. The CDR3 DNA reads TGTGCCAGCAATATAGCGGGGGGGATCTACGAGCAGTACTTC.

The chain carries TRBV4-1 and TRBJ2-2; 7 bases map to TRBD1. This CDR3 is built from 17 residues. Germline CDR1 MGHRA, CDR2 YSYEKL. The V gene end was trimmed by 4 bases and the J gene end by 1 base; junction bases not matched to a gene: 9. CDR3 DNA sequence: TGCGCCAGCAGCCTGAGGAAAAGGACAGGGAACACCGGGGAGCTGTTTTTT. Amino acid sequence: CASSLRKRTGNTGELFF.

V is TRBV6-5 and J is TRBJ2-7; D ambiguous. The CDR3 extends over 15 amino acids. V was trimmed by 8 bases and J by 0 bases, leaving 17 bases between them. Germline V CDR1 and CDR2: MNHEY, SVGAGI. In DNA form, the CDR3 reads TGTGCCAGCGGCTTCTCGGCGGAAAGCTCCTACGAGCAGTACTTC. Its protein product is CASGFSAESSYEQYF.

This chain connects TRBV3-1 (or the pseudogene TRBV3-2) to TRBJ2-2; 10 bases line up with TRBD2. CDR1 and CDR2 (germline): LGHDT, YNNKEL (reference sequence). This CDR3 contains 16 residues. V shed 4 bases and J 6 bases; nucleotides not matched to a gene: 8. The CDR3 is CASSPSGTSVPGELFF. The CDR3 region has the DNA TGTGCCAGCAGCCCGTCCGGGACTAGCGTCCCCGGGGAGCTGTTTTTT.

J is TRBJ2-3 and V is TRBV18; weak D call: TRBD2 (6 bases). The CDR3 runs 12 residues. Germline values: CDR1 KGHSH, CDR2 LQKENI. The V gene lost 4 bases and the J gene lost 6 bases, with 8 bases spanning the gap. This CDR3 is CASSQGRDTQYF. CDR3 coding DNA: TGTGCCAGCTCACAGGGGAGGGATACGCAGTATTTT.

The J gene is TRBJ2-4, the V gene TRBV4-3; 7 nucleotides match TRBD2. J gave up 1 base and V 1 base, and 4 bases lay outside the gene matches. The CDR3 extends over 16 amino acids. Germline loops: CDR1 LGHNA, CDR2 YSLEER. The CDR3 protein is CASSQAMGGAKNIQYF. In DNA form, the CDR3 reads TGCGCCAGCAGCCAAGCTATGGGGGGGGCCAAAAACATTCAGTACTTC.

The chain employs TRBV7-2 and TRBJ2-5; 8 bases agree with TRBD2. The CDR3 loop spans 16 amino acids. Germline CDR1 reads SGHTA; CDR2 reads FQGNSA. The ends lost 6 bases at V and 1 base at J; junction bases unmatched: 10. CDR3 loop: CASRLHPGLAQETQYF. In nucleotides, the CDR3 is TGTGCCAGCAGACTACACCCCGGACTAGCCCAAGAGACCCAGTACTTC.